This T cell receptor (beta chain) was obtained from a study of cytomegalovirus exposure and HLA in healthy donors (dated 2017 in TCRdb). With respect to the entire study: In an earlier analysis of 587 of the donors, less than 350 Gb of sequence data and 90 million to 130 million unique TCR beta sequences from 180 million or so T cells were reported. An early release that covered some 630 HLA-typed donors contained approximately 290 gigabases of sequencing data and 80 million or so unique TCR sequences. The genetic ancestry cluster associated with self-reported Caucasian donors included 81% of the 398 genotyped donors. The study aimed to test whether signatures of past pathogen exposure could be identified by cataloging public T cell receptors. The T cell repertoires of 666 subjects were profiled by immunosequencing and related to cytomegalovirus serostatus. Along with the approximately 620-subject first cohort, a separate validation cohort of some 130 different subjects was used. To predict cytomegalovirus infection status, the study brought together high-throughput TCR immunosequencing, statistical association of individual TCRs with disease status, and machine learning. In a later analysis, previously published TCR beta repertoires from several hundred donors were re-analyzed and high-resolution HLA genotyping was added so that TCR occurrence patterns could be studied. The later analysis used no new phenotypic data to find candidate immune exposures, relying instead on TCR beta sequences and their occurrence across donors. An earlier analysis of some 500 of the donors used high-throughput TCR beta sequencing to judge whether each TCR beta V gene segment behaved as functional or pseudogenic. Alongside the repertoire data, information on donor age, sex, ethnicity and CMV serostatus was compiled. Genome-wide SNP genotypes for about three fifths of the 666 donors were used in a later genetic analysis, which treated that subset as a discovery cohort. Every discovery cohort repertoire had been produced on one sequencing platform. HLA typing covered class I and class II loci at four-digit resolution. Typing coverage varied by locus: roughly 620-640 donors for A, B, C, DRB1 and DQB1; 500 to 550 for DQA1; over 600 for DPA1; under 490 for DPB1. Roughly five DR-DQ haplotypes were treated as single units for association and clustering because of strong linkage in the cohort. Among around 400 genotyped donors of the cohort, an average of around 240,000 unique TCR beta nucleotide sequences were sequenced per donor, approximately 20% of them non-productive.

What the study reported, not specific to this receptor: CMV serostatus was the only immune exposure information available for the cohort. In a later analysis, HLA-associated TCR beta chains were found to be more clonally expanded and to have lower generation probabilities than equally common non-associated chains. Because the 87-base-pair reads could not distinguish some IMGT-functional V segments, including TRBV6-2 and TRBV6-3, those segments were excluded. In an earlier analysis of approximately 590 of the donors, most TCR beta V segments appeared in productive rearrangements about 90% or about 30% of the time, broadly matching IMGT annotations. In both the original and validation cohorts, the classifier was reported to diagnose cytomegalovirus status with high specificity and sensitivity. A later analysis associated about 18,000 TCR beta sequences with specific HLA alleles at a false discovery rate of 0.05. Assigning TCR associations to individual alleles was difficult when HLA alleles, especially DR and DQ, strongly co-occurred. In a later analysis, the rate of TCR association differed among HLA loci, with DRB1 alleles having the most associated TCRs and HLA-C alleles having the fewest. In a later genetic analysis, fewer N-insertions in productive TCRs were reported among donors in an Asian-associated ancestry cluster than the approximately 670-donor mean. A further reported finding was that TCR beta sequences accurately predicted the HLA-A and HLA-B alleles for most subjects in the first cohort. In a later analysis, several top co-occurrence clusters were reported to appear linked to parvovirus B19, influenza, CMV and Epstein-Barr virus. According to the authors, the approach could potentially be generalized to other disease states and immunological phenotypes. Because HLA typing was missing for some donors at each locus, association tests included only the typed subset. In this cohort, only TCR beta chains were sequenced, and detectable features were limited by the absence of alpha or paired-chain data. According to a later analysis, most CMV-associated TCR beta chains appeared to be HLA-restricted, and the HLA associations seemed to be driven largely by CMV exposure. Most TCR sequences were observed very rarely across donors, whereas some public TCRs were present in many individuals. A group of highly shared sequence variants was considered likely to be a technical artifact of the sequencing pipeline. Three of the identified cytomegalovirus-associated TCR beta chains were confirmed in vitro to be specific for cytomegalovirus antigens. A total of fewer than 200 TCR beta chains were listed by the study as associated with cytomegalovirus. Linkage disequilibrium might explain the correlated functional status among segregating V segments, but an unknown experimental factor could not be excluded. Because counts were too low, some 17 rarely observed V segments, including chromosome 9 orphons, were left out of the earlier analysis of a few hundred of the donors. V-gene and J-gene trimming of TCR beta chains was associated with a missense DCLRE1C variant in a later genetic analysis, and the association was replicated in an independent cohort. Presence/absence analyses assumed roughly uniform sequencing depth across donors, an assumption that may not hold.

For this chain, trimming is 5 bases at the V end and 2 bases at the J end, and the number of junction bases without a gene match is 2. The germline V gene specifies SGHTA as CDR1 and FQGNSA as CDR2. The CDR3 has 14 amino acids, counting the end cysteine and phenylalanine. Only the CDR3 DNA stays, 42 bases, in frame from base 1. This clone was picked up a small number of times. It lacks a known antigen. No base-level quality is on record; no much larger clone is a single base apart. The cohort consisted of 650 to 700 healthy bone marrow donors. At the time of sampling, every cohort member was nominally healthy, though immune exposures that went unrecorded were likely present. The donor tested CMV seronegative, placing the donor among the approximately 360 seronegative members of the cohort. Every donor gave a peripheral blood sample, and the peripheral blood mononuclear cells from that sample were used for TCR beta sequencing. The Qiagen DNeasy Blood Extraction Kit was used to extract genomic DNA from the blood cell samples.

Library generation was performed with the immunoSEQ multiplex PCR assay. For the multiplex PCR, a mixture combining 60 forward primers for TCR Vbeta segments and 13 reverse primers for TCR Jbeta segments was used. The CDR3 region of rearranged TCR beta genes was amplified from genomic DNA by a multiplex PCR assay. The Illumina HiSeq System was used to sequence the amplified TCR beta libraries as 87-base-pair reads. In the original analysis: A later analysis tallied around 80 million unique TCR beta chains across the 666 repertoires, and some 10 million of those chains were shared by two or more donors. To remove PCR and sequencing errors, raw reads were error-corrected and collapsed into unique sequences using a nearest-neighbor algorithm that merged closely related sequences. V, D and J gene segments were assigned by aligning CDR3 sequences to IMGT reference sequences. For a sequence to be retained, at least a six-nucleotide match to both a V gene segment and a J gene segment was required. Rearrangements were classified as productive when the CDR3 lacked stop codons and remained in frame with V and J, and all other rearrangements were classified as non-productive. Following IMGT convention, CDR3 was defined as the stretch from the second conserved V-encoded cysteine to the conserved J-encoded phenylalanine. The earlier analysis of 587 of the donors excluded sequences that lacked an unambiguous match to a single V gene segment. In an earlier analysis of approximately 550 of the donors, V segments were called functional above 56.7% productive rearrangements and were called segregating when the between-donor standard deviation exceeded 5%. A statistical classification framework was built for diagnosing cytomegalovirus status from the catalog of TCR beta chain sequences. V and J gene assignment, in a later analysis, came from comparing TCR nucleotide sequences with IMGT/GENE-DB human TR gene sequences. In a later analysis, CDR3 sequences and most-parsimonious VDJ recombination scenarios were assigned using the TCRdist pipeline. In a later analysis, each TCR beta chain was defined by its CDR3 amino acid sequence together with its V-gene family, and reads lacking a unique V-gene family were excluded. A later analysis removed 450 to 600 highly shared, low-generation-probability nucleotide sequences to deal with suspected cross-contamination and a sequencing artifact. For each public chain, a later analysis derived a clonal expansion index from normalized ranks of inferred template counts within each repertoire. In a later analysis, generation probabilities were computed using a VDJ recombination model fitted to out-of-frame rearrangements, and the results were checked against IGoR. A later analysis scored TCR-TCR, TCR-HLA and TCR-CMV co-occurrence with hypergeometric tests, applying a repertoire-size bias correction to TCR pairs. In a later analysis, false discovery rates were estimated by permuting HLA or CMV assignments 20 times. In a later analysis, co-occurring TCRs were grouped with DBSCAN, and TCRdist sequence similarity was added when clustering was performed within HLA-allele-positive subsets. For co-occurrence clustering, repertoires with fewer than 30,000 or more than 120,000 public chains were excluded, along with five repertoires with anomalous nucleotide sharing. As stored in TCRdb, this immuneACCESS dataset retains in-frame rearrangements with V and J assigned. A fraction of the clones does not appear; measured against another copy, unresolved V genes explain less than half of the discrepancy, and the remainder lacks a known reason. That table furnishes V, J and clone size, whereas the DNA furnished D and trimming. The sample table contains about 190,000 clones; only one count was recorded for about 70% of them. Approximately 1.8% of the sample is held by the ten biggest clonotypes.

The chain joins TRBV7-2 to TRBJ2-5; 10 central nucleotides agree with TRBD1. The clonotype comes from a woman aged 25-40 years in good health and CMV-seronegative. The sample was PBMCs. The CDR3 has the sequence CASSGTGAQETQYF. The DNA sequence is given as TGTGCCAGCAGCGGGACAGGGGCGCAAGAGACCCAGTACTTC.